The present T cell receptor beta chain was sequenced within a study of early T cells in non-severe SARS-CoV-2 infection. Looking at the study overall: Sequencing input comprised bulk RNA from unsorted whole blood; chain pairing was not available.

Individual cDNA molecules carried attached unique molecular identifiers. TCRdb ran MiXCR on the 5' RACE reads and lists one entry per CDR3 protein. The repertoire includes about 59,000 distinct CDR3 sequences, 13% of them detected once, and about 9.3% sits in the top ten. Comments on this clonotype: What it binds is unknown.

The study's findings and limits: Anti-spike CD8 specificities were favored by VDJdb matching, whose results missed private and CD4 specificities.

Germline-derived CDR1 and CDR2 are LNHNV and YYDKDF (reference sequence). Deletions cut 1 base from V and 4 bases from J, with 10 bases between. The length of the CDR3 is 14 residues. This clonotype was obtained from an adult who was a healthcare worker with PCR-confirmed SARS-CoV-2 infection or an uninfected control (not recorded which). The specimen comprised whole blood, sampled at baseline. The gene calls are TRBV15 and TRBJ1-1; the D gene is possibly TRBD1 (5 bases). The CDR3 protein is CATSRGGSFTEAFF. The CDR3 DNA sequence: TGTGCCACCAGCAGAGGGGGGAGTTTCACTGAAGCTTTCTTT. Looking up the rest from reference TRBV15 and TRBJ1-1 gives the full variable domain: DAMVIQNPRYQVTQFGKPVTLSCSQTLNHNVMYWYQQKSSQAPKLLFHYYDKDFNNEADTPDNFQSRRPNTSFCFLDIRSPGLGDTAMYLCATSRGGSFTEAFFGQGTRLTVV.